Listed below are T cell receptor beta chains from one sample, sequenced in a study of naive and memory T cell subsets. MiXCR, run by TCRdb on the UMI-ligation and nested PCR reads, gives a single entry per CDR3 protein. The repertoire holds about 120,000 distinct CDR3 sequences, with 35% to 45% as singletons. Sample: central memory CD4+ T cells from blood. The receptors derive from a human donor in good health. The CDR3 runs from the conserved cysteine through the conserved F or W. A D gene is named only where the DNA matches it firmly. Clone size is not always given. Where it is, it says once, few, many or a class for expanded clones.

CDR3nt | CDR3aa | j_gene | v_gene | abundance | d_gene | len
TGCAGTGCTAGAGTTCAGGGTGGTGAAAAACTGTTTTTT | CSARVQGGEKLFF | TRBJ1-4 | TRBV20-1 | many | . | 13
TGTGCCATCAGTGACGAGTGGGACTTTGGGTTTTCAGATACGCAGTATTTT | CAISDEWDFGFSDTQYF | TRBJ2-3 | TRBV10-3 | many | . | 17
TGTGCCAGCAGTTTATCTGGGGTAATGGGGGATGAGCAGTTCTTC | CASSLSGVMGDEQFF | TRBJ2-1 | TRBV28 | . | . | 15
TGCGCCAGCAGCTTGTCGGGACTTCTCACAGATACGCAGTATTTT | CASSLSGLLTDTQYF | TRBJ2-3 | TRBV5-1 | . | . | 15
TGTGCCAGCAGTGAAACCCCGGGAAACTCTGGCGAGCAGTTCTTC | CASSETPGNSGEQFF | TRBJ2-1 | TRBV2 | . | . | 15
TGTGCCAGCAGCTTAGTCGGAGACCCAAAGAGTGAGCAGTTCTTC | CASSLVGDPKSEQFF | TRBJ2-1 | TRBV7-2 | . | . | 15
TGTGCCAGCAGTGGACAGGGGGGTCAGCCCCAGCATTTT | CASSGQGGQPQHF | TRBJ1-5 | TRBV2 | . | TRBD1 | 13
TGTGCCAGCAGTCCTACCCCAACAGCTAACTATGGCTACACCTTC | CASSPTPTANYGYTF | TRBJ1-2 | TRBV12-3/TRBV12-4 | . | . | 15
TGTGCCTGGAGTCGGACGGAGCTCACTGAAGCTTTCTTT | CAWSRTELTEAFF | TRBJ1-1 | TRBV30 | few | . | 13
TGTGCCAGCAGCTTGGCGGGGAGAGGTGTACGTGAGCAGTTCTTC | CASSLAGRGVREQFF | TRBJ2-1 | TRBV5-4 | few | . | 15
TGCGCCAGCAGCCAAAGCGGCGGGACGGTGATTGCCCAAGAGACCCAGTACTTC | CASSQSGGTVIAQETQYF | TRBJ2-5 | TRBV4-1 | . | . | 18
TGTGCCAGCAGCCCTTCAGGGACCTATCAGCCCCAGCATTTT | CASSPSGTYQPQHF | TRBJ1-5 | TRBV7-9 | many | . | 14
TGTGCCAGCGAGCGGGGCAGCTCCTACGAGCAGTACTTC | CASERGSSYEQYF | TRBJ2-7 | TRBV28 | . | TRBD2 | 13
TGCGCCAGCAGCTCATGGGGTTCTGAAAAACTGTTTTTT | CASSSWGSEKLFF | TRBJ1-4 | TRBV5-1 | . | . | 13
TGCGCCAGCAGTGAGACGGGTTTTCGGGGCTACACCTTC | CASSETGFRGYTF | TRBJ1-2 | TRBV10-2 | . | . | 13
TGTGCCAGCAGTTGGGTTAGGGGGCTTAGCAATCAGCCCCAGCATTTT | CASSWVRGLSNQPQHF | TRBJ1-5 | TRBV28 | few | TRBD1 | 16
TGTGCCAGCAGCTACAGTCCAAGGACAGGGGCTGAAAAACTGTTTTTT | CASSYSPRTGAEKLFF | TRBJ1-4 | TRBV12-3/TRBV12-4 | few | TRBD1 | 16
TGTGCCAGCAGAAGACAGGGTTTAAACACAGATACGCAGTATTTT | CASRRQGLNTDTQYF | TRBJ2-3 | TRBV2 | few | TRBD1 | 15
TGCGCCAGCAGCCCGGGACAGCATAACTCCTACGAGCAGTACTTC | CASSPGQHNSYEQYF | TRBJ2-7 | TRBV5-1 | . | TRBD1 | 15
TGTGCCACCAGGAGCTCTGGGGCCAACGTCCTGACTTTC | CATRSSGANVLTF | TRBJ2-6 | TRBV15 | . | . | 13
TGTGCCAGCAGGCAGAGGGAGACTACCTGGTATCCGCACGAGCAGTACTTC | CASRQRETTWYPHEQYF | TRBJ2-7 | TRBV28 | few | . | 17
TGTGCCAGCAGTTTTCAATTATACGAGCAGTACTTC | CASSFQLYEQYF | TRBJ2-7 | TRBV28 | . | . | 12
TGTGCCAGTAGTCCGGGGGGCTCTGGGGCCAACGTCCTGACTTTC | CASSPGGSGANVLTF | TRBJ2-6 | TRBV19 | few | TRBD2 | 15
TGTGCCAGCAGCTCGGGGGACCGCAAGGAGCAGTACTTC | CASSSGDRKEQYF | TRBJ2-7 | TRBV7-8 | . | . | 13
TGTGCCAGCACCCCCCATGGGACGTACTATGGCTACACCTTC | CASTPHGTYYGYTF | TRBJ1-2 | TRBV12-3/TRBV12-4 | . | . | 14
TGTGCCAGCAGCTTGGGACAGTCCTCTAATGAAAAACTGTTTTTT | CASSLGQSSNEKLFF | TRBJ1-4 | TRBV5-8 | . | . | 15
TGCAGTGCTAGAGAGCTAGTTTCAAATGAGCAGTTCTTC | CSARELVSNEQFF | TRBJ2-1 | TRBV20-1 | . | . | 13
TGTGCCACCGCCAGCTCCTATAATTCACCCCTCCACTTT | CATASSYNSPLHF | TRBJ1-6 | TRBV6-5 | . | . | 13
TGTGCCAGCAGCCCATGGGGTGGGACAGCGAATGAAAAACTGTTTTTT | CASSPWGGTANEKLFF | TRBJ1-4 | TRBV7-8 | . | TRBD1 | 16
TGCGCCAGCAGCCAAGATACGGTCGCGGGCACTGAAGCTTTCTTT | CASSQDTVAGTEAFF | TRBJ1-1 | TRBV4-3 | once | . | 15
TGTGCCAGCAGTCCCGGGACTAGCGGGGGCTCTGGGGCCAACGTCCTGACTTTC | CASSPGTSGGSGANVLTF | TRBJ2-6 | TRBV28 | few | TRBD2 | 18
TGTGCCAGCAGCGCTTCGGGACAGGGTTCCGAGCAGTACTTC | CASSASGQGSEQYF | TRBJ2-7 | TRBV7-9 | . | TRBD1 | 14
TGTGCCAGCAGCTTGCGATTCAATAGCGGATCCTACAATGAGCAGTTCTTC | CASSLRFNSGSYNEQFF | TRBJ2-1 | TRBV5-6 | . | . | 17
TGTGCCAGCAGCAAATGGCCCCGGATAGATACGCAGTATTTT | CASSKWPRIDTQYF | TRBJ2-3 | TRBV9 | . | . | 14
TGCAGTGCTAGAATGCGAGCGGGAGCGTCAGATACGCAGTATTTT | CSARMRAGASDTQYF | TRBJ2-3 | TRBV20-1 | . | TRBD2 | 15
TGCAGTGCTCCGGGGTGGGGTAACACTGAAGCTTTCTTT | CSAPGWGNTEAFF | TRBJ1-1 | TRBV20-1 | many | . | 13
TGTGCCAGCAGTATTGGATCCCCCTACGAGCAGTACTTC | CASSIGSPYEQYF | TRBJ2-7 | TRBV28 | few | . | 13
TGTGCCAGCAGCTTAGACAGGTCCCTTGAAGCTTTCTTT | CASSLDRSLEAFF | TRBJ1-1 | TRBV7-8 | . | . | 13
TGCAGTGCTTTGGTTAGCGGGAGTTTGAGTGGTACGCAGTATTTT | CSALVSGSLSGTQYF | TRBJ2-3 | TRBV20-1 | once | TRBD2 | 15
TGTGCCACCAGCAGAGGGGACAGAACTTTTAGCAATCAGCCCCAGCATTTT | CATSRGDRTFSNQPQHF | TRBJ1-5 | TRBV15 | . | TRBD1 | 17
TGTGCCAGCAGCTGGGGGGGGACGAGCGTACTCAATGAGCAGTTCTTC | CASSWGGTSVLNEQFF | TRBJ2-1 | TRBV7-2 | . | TRBD2 | 16
TGCAGCGTTGAAGAGGGGTCAGATACGCAGTATTTT | CSVEEGSDTQYF | TRBJ2-3 | TRBV29-1 | few | . | 12
TGTGCCAGCAGTTTCACGGGAGCCTACAATGAGCAGTTCTTC | CASSFTGAYNEQFF | TRBJ2-1 | TRBV12-3/TRBV12-4 | . | . | 14